A selection of T cell receptor beta chains follows, all from one sample in a study of neurological immune-mediated disorders. TCRdb used MiXCR to reprocess the 5' RACE reads, holding one entry per CDR3 protein. The repertoire holds roughly 14,000 distinct CDR3 sequences, with less than 11% as singletons. Sequencing was carried out using PBMCs. The receptors come from a middle-aged woman in good health. CDR3s include the opening cysteine and the closing phenylalanine or tryptophan. The order of the fields is V gene, J gene, clone size, D gene, CDR3 protein, CDR3 DNA. The D gene is left open where the match is weak. Size is omitted from some rows. Given values are once, few, many or a class for expanded clones.

V: TRBV7-2; J: TRBJ1-6; size: many; D: TRBD1; CDR3: CASSPQGVSSPLHF; DNA: TGTGCCAGCAGCCCGCAGGGGGTGAGTTCACCCCTCCACTTT
V: TRBV4-2; J: TRBJ2-1; size: many; D: -; CDR3: CASSQDTVDEQFF; DNA: TGTGCCAGCAGCCAAGATACAGTAGATGAGCAGTTCTTC
V: TRBV5-1; J: TRBJ2-2; size: -; D: -; CDR3: CASSLTGTWRVTGELFF; DNA: TGCGCCAGCAGCCTGACCGGGACATGGAGAGTTACCGGGGAGCTGTTTTTT
V: TRBV12-3/TRBV12-4; J: TRBJ2-2; size: many; D: -; CDR3: CATLGNTGELFF; DNA: TGTGCCACCCTCGGCAACACCGGGGAGCTGTTTTTT
V: TRBV5-1; J: TRBJ2-7; size: many; D: -; CDR3: CASSPIGVSRDSYEQYF; DNA: TGCGCCAGCAGCCCAATAGGCGTCTCGAGGGATAGCTACGAGCAGTACTTC
V: TRBV20-1; J: TRBJ1-2; size: -; D: -; CDR3: CSARDLRKYGYTF; DNA: TGCAGTGCTAGAGATTTGAGAAAATATGGCTATACCTTC
V: TRBV19; J: TRBJ2-3; size: -; D: -; CDR3: CASSLRVPGGRTDTQYF; DNA: TGTGCCAGTAGTCTTCGGGTTCCGGGGGGCCGAACAGATACGCAGTATTTT
V: TRBV20-1; J: TRBJ2-2; size: many; D: -; CDR3: CSARVGGGELFF; DNA: TGCAGTGCTAGAGTTGGTGGGGGGGAGCTGTTTTTT
V: TRBV7-9; J: TRBJ1-1; size: many; D: -; CDR3: CASSPHVTNTEAFF; DNA: TGTGCCAGCAGTCCTCACGTTACGAACACTGAAGCTTTCTTT
V: TRBV7-2; J: TRBJ1-2; size: many; D: TRBD1; CDR3: CASSLSAGTGVHGYTF; DNA: TGTGCCAGCAGCTTATCAGCCGGGACAGGGGTTCATGGCTACACCTTC
V: TRBV7-2; J: TRBJ2-7; size: many; D: -; CDR3: CASSFGLRYEQYF; DNA: TGTGCCAGCAGCTTCGGACTTCGCTACGAGCAGTACTTC
V: TRBV3-1; J: TRBJ2-3; size: many; D: TRBD2; CDR3: CASSQDIGTKTDTQYF; DNA: TGTGCCAGCAGCCAAGATATCGGGACTAAAACAGATACGCAGTATTTT
V: TRBV12-3/TRBV12-4; J: TRBJ1-1; size: few; D: -; CDR3: CASRSLIGPPTSEAFF; DNA: TGTGCCAGCAGGTCGTTAATTGGTCCCCCCACAAGCGAAGCTTTCTTT
V: TRBV10-3; J: TRBJ1-1; size: many; D: -; CDR3: CAISDHGGGITEAFF; DNA: TGTGCCATCAGTGACCACGGGGGAGGAATCACTGAAGCTTTCTTT
V: TRBV21-1; J: TRBJ2-6; size: many; D: -; CDR3: CASSLRDGGSGANVLTF; DNA: TGTGCCAGCAGCCTCCGGGACGGGGGGTCTGGGGCCAACGTCCTGACTTTC
V: TRBV5-1; J: TRBJ1-6; size: many; D: -; CDR3: CASSPKGSETNSPLHF; DNA: TGCGCCAGCAGCCCAAAGGGGTCCGAGACCAATTCACCCCTCCACTTT
V: TRBV10-3; J: TRBJ1-2; size: many; D: -; CDR3: CAISEDGQLYGYTF; DNA: TGTGCCATCAGTGAGGATGGACAGTTATATGGCTACACCTTC
V: TRBV3-1; J: TRBJ2-1; size: many; D: -; CDR3: CASSQVSSGYYNEQFF; DNA: TGTGCCAGCAGCCAAGTATCATCGGGATATTACAATGAGCAGTTCTTC
V: TRBV18; J: TRBJ1-5; size: many; D: -; CDR3: CASSNQRGTSNQPQHF; DNA: TGTGCCAGCTCCAACCAGAGAGGGACTAGCAATCAGCCCCAGCATTTT
V: TRBV15; J: TRBJ2-1; size: many; D: TRBD2; CDR3: CATSRSGSYNEQFF; DNA: TGTGCCACCAGCAGGAGCGGGAGTTACAATGAGCAGTTCTTC
V: TRBV5-1; J: TRBJ2-1; size: many; D: -; CDR3: CASFMAVGEQFF; DNA: TGCGCCAGCTTCATGGCGGTTGGGGAGCAGTTCTTC
V: TRBV6-5; J: TRBJ2-1; size: medium-sized; D: -; CDR3: CASSYRLSYNEQFF; DNA: TGTGCCAGCAGTTACCGGCTCTCCTACAATGAGCAGTTCTTC
V: TRBV16; J: TRBJ2-1; size: many; D: TRBD2; CDR3: CASSPTGLANNEQFF; DNA: TGTGCCAGCAGCCCGACGGGACTAGCTAACAATGAGCAGTTCTTC
V: TRBV24-1; J: TRBJ2-1; size: many; D: -; CDR3: CATRAGGDNEQFF; DNA: TGTGCCACCCGGGCAGGGGGGGACAATGAGCAGTTCTTC
V: TRBV12-3/TRBV12-4; J: TRBJ2-7; size: many; D: TRBD1; CDR3: CASSSTWDRLSETYEQYF; DNA: TGTGCCAGCAGTTCTACGTGGGACAGACTATCAGAAACCTACGAGCAGTACTTC
V: TRBV14; J: TRBJ2-1; size: many; D: TRBD2; CDR3: CASSRNPSLAGPLGDEQFF; DNA: TGTGCCAGCAGCCGAAATCCCTCACTAGCGGGACCTCTAGGGGATGAGCAGTTCTTC
V: TRBV28; J: TRBJ2-4; size: many; D: -; CDR3: CASSLERVGPLAKNIQYF; DNA: TGTGCCAGCAGTTTAGAGAGGGTGGGGCCTCTAGCCAAAAACATTCAGTACTTC
V: TRBV20-1; J: TRBJ2-3; size: many; D: -; CDR3: CSAWQGIGPDTQYF; DNA: TGCAGTGCTTGGCAGGGTATAGGCCCAGATACGCAGTATTTT
V: TRBV20-1; J: TRBJ2-7; size: -; D: -; CDR3: CSAFEGISYEQYF; DNA: TGCAGTGCTTTCGAGGGGATATCCTACGAGCAGTACTTC
V: TRBV27; J: TRBJ2-5; size: -; D: -; CDR3: CASKGGRGRETQYF; DNA: TGTGCCAGCAAAGGGGGGAGAGGGCGAGAGACCCAGTACTTC
V: TRBV18; J: TRBJ1-5; size: -; D: -; CDR3: CASSPGAGRQPQHF; DNA: TGTGCCAGCTCACCTGGGGCAGGGAGGCAGCCCCAGCATTTT
V: TRBV18; J: TRBJ2-7; size: many; D: -; CDR3: CASSPNTLSYEQYF; DNA: TGTGCCAGCTCACCGAACACCCTTTCCTACGAGCAGTACTTC
V: TRBV9; J: TRBJ2-1; size: many; D: TRBD2; CDR3: CASSVRGSGKDEQFF; DNA: TGTGCCAGCAGCGTACGCGGGAGCGGGAAGGATGAGCAGTTCTTC
V: TRBV28; J: TRBJ2-5; size: many; D: TRBD2; CDR3: CASGGSGRETQYF; DNA: TGTGCCAGCGGGGGTAGCGGGAGAGAGACCCAGTACTTC
V: TRBV29-1; J: TRBJ1-1; size: many; D: -; CDR3: CSGAANTEAFF; DNA: TGCAGCGGGGCAGCGAACACTGAAGCTTTCTTT
V: TRBV20-1; J: TRBJ2-2; size: -; D: TRBD2; CDR3: CSARTSGNTGELFF; DNA: TGCAGTGCACGGACTAGCGGGAACACCGGGGAGCTGTTTTTT
V: TRBV20-1; J: TRBJ1-2; size: medium-sized; D: -; CDR3: CSARGSGSYGYTF; DNA: TGCAGTGCTAGAGGGTCTGGGTCGTATGGCTACACCTTC
V: TRBV11-3; J: TRBJ2-2; size: many; D: -; CDR3: CASSLAQNTGELFF; DNA: TGTGCCAGCAGCTTAGCACAGAACACCGGGGAGCTGTTTTTT
V: TRBV10-1; J: TRBJ2-4; size: many; D: -; CDR3: CASSPRTSTTGSAKNIQYF; DNA: TGCGCCAGCAGTCCTAGGACCTCTACTACAGGGTCAGCCAAAAACATTCAGTACTTC
V: TRBV20-1; J: TRBJ1-2; size: many; D: -; CDR3: CSASFGDVYGYTF; DNA: TGCAGTGCTAGTTTCGGTGATGTCTATGGCTACACCTTC
V: TRBV18; J: TRBJ2-1; size: many; D: -; CDR3: CASSPLSSEGGEQFF; DNA: TGTGCCAGCTCACCTCTTTCCTCGGAGGGCGGTGAGCAGTTCTTC
V: TRBV7-2; J: TRBJ2-1; size: many; D: -; CDR3: CASSPEGGGLPNEQFF; DNA: TGTGCCAGCAGCCCCGAGGGGGGGGGTCTCCCCAATGAGCAGTTCTTC
V: TRBV10-1; J: TRBJ2-7; size: -; D: TRBD1; CDR3: CASSGQGDPYEQYF; DNA: TGCGCCAGCAGTGGGCAGGGGGACCCCTACGAGCAGTACTTC
V: TRBV2; J: TRBJ2-7; size: many; D: -; CDR3: CATTNPDSYEQYF; DNA: TGTGCCACAACGAACCCAGACTCCTACGAGCAGTACTTC
V: TRBV10-3; J: TRBJ1-2; size: many; D: -; CDR3: CAISEVRRLGGYGYTF; DNA: TGTGCCATCAGTGAAGTACGTCGACTGGGGGGCTATGGCTACACCTTC
V: TRBV28; J: TRBJ1-5; size: many; D: -; CDR3: CASENRAGLQPQHF; DNA: TGTGCCAGCGAGAACAGGGCTGGTTTACAGCCCCAGCATTTT
V: TRBV3-1; J: TRBJ1-2; size: many; D: -; CDR3: CASSQASRFYGYTF; DNA: TGTGCCAGCAGCCAAGCAAGCCGGTTCTATGGCTACACCTTC
V: TRBV20-1; J: TRBJ1-3; size: many; D: TRBD1; CDR3: CSATLTGKSGNTIYF; DNA: TGCAGTGCAACCCTGACAGGGAAGTCTGGAAACACCATATATTTT
V: TRBV20-1; J: TRBJ2-1; size: medium-sized; D: TRBD2; CDR3: CSARSRAGGRRNEQFF; DNA: TGCAGTGCTAGATCCCGGGCGGGGGGCCGTAGAAATGAGCAGTTCTTC
V: TRBV20-1; J: TRBJ2-7; size: many; D: -; CDR3: CSASGSGVSYEQYF; DNA: TGCAGTGCTAGTGGTAGCGGAGTGTCCTACGAGCAGTACTTC
V: TRBV2; J: TRBJ2-5; size: many; D: TRBD1; CDR3: CASSESTGDGTAQYF; DNA: TGTGCCAGCAGTGAGTCTACAGGGGACGGCACGGCCCAGTACTTC
V: TRBV20-1; J: TRBJ2-7; size: many; D: -; CDR3: CSAKRSHYEQYF; DNA: TGCAGTGCTAAGCGATCCCACTACGAGCAGTACTTC